This TCR beta chain was identified during a study of type 1 regulatory T cells. For the study at large: T-allo10 is an in vitro-generated, Tr1-enriched CD4 T cell product specific for alloantigen.

Of note for this clonotype: Antigen specificity is unknown.

MiXCR, applied by TCRdb to the reads, yields one record per CDR3 protein. The sample lists over 55,000 distinct CDR3 sequences, about three fifths occurring once. The graft donor-derived T-allo10 cells reportedly recognize host alloantigens, are anergic, and suppress alloantigen-specifically. The specimen was cultured T cells, either the whole culture or a sorted T cell fraction (not recorded which). Described subset: Tr1-enriched cell product generated in vitro against host alloantigens. This TCR derives from a human donor in good health.

The CDR3 sequence is CASSSTRDRVHYGYTF. The CDR3 nucleotides read TGTGCCAGCAGCTCAACCCGGGACAGGGTGCACTATGGCTACACCTTC. The chain is built from TRBV11-2 and TRBJ1-2, with 9 bases that match TRBD1. Germline values: CDR1 SGHAT, CDR2 FQNNGV. J gave up 3 bases and V 4 bases, and 9 bases lay outside the gene matches. The CDR3 is made up of 16 amino acids.